A single T cell receptor beta chain is shown here with its context. Its antigen remains unknown. The sample belongs to a study of cytomegalovirus exposure and HLA in healthy donors. Study-wide points: Apparent HLA restriction characterized most CMV-associated TCR beta chains in a later analysis. Listed as cytomegalovirus-associated were 150 or so TCR beta chains.

This CDR3 spans 13 amino acids. Germline CDR1 is SEHNR and CDR2 is FQNEAQ (reference sequence). Trimming pared 5 bases from V and 5 bases from J, leaving 9 bases between. PCR primers comprised 60 Vbeta and 13 Jbeta primers. Clones were read by immunoSEQ multiplex PCR, and TCRdb kept only the in-frame ones, dropping some. The table lists 85,000 to 100,000 clones, 60% to 80% of them singletons. V usage is TRBV7-9 and J usage is TRBJ1-4; D gene ambiguous. The TCR comes from a man in his sixties in good health and CMV-seronegative. The specimen was PBMCs. The CDR3 bases are TGTGCCAGCAGCCCGGGTCTAAATGAAAAACTGTTTTTT. Amino acid sequence: CASSPGLNEKLFF.